These 3 T cell receptor beta chains came from one sample sequenced in a study of blood T cell repertoires in COVID-19 (dated by TCRdb to the early 2020s). Libraries came from the immunoSEQ multiplex PCR assay. The clones in this table, taken by TCRdb from immuneACCESS, are in-frame only. Not every clone is retained; where verified, under half of the shortfall comes from an unresolved V gene, and the cause of the rest is unknown. The sample table holds about 75,000 clones, of which about four fifths were seen once. The top ten clones comprise about 5.4% of the sample. The source material was peripheral blood. All receptors derive from an elderly woman with active or convalescent COVID-19.

This rearrangement joins TRBV18 to TRBJ1-2, with 7 bases aligning to TRBD1. The length of the CDR3 is 15 residues. After removal of 3 bases from V and 1 base from J, the junction contained 5 bases not matched to a gene. Germline V gene data show CDR1 as KGHSH and CDR2 as LQKENI. Written as DNA, the CDR3 is TGTGCCAGCTCACCTATACAGGGGAATAACTATGGCTACACCTTC. Translating it yields CASSPIQGNNYGYTF.

CDR3 amino acids: CASSHVGTFSSGNTIYF. CDR3 coding DNA: TGCGCCAGCAGCCATGTGGGGACATTTAGCTCTGGAAACACCATATATTTT. The V gene is TRBV4-1, the J gene TRBJ1-3, with a tentative D call TRBD1 (6 bases). CDR1 and CDR2 from the germline V gene are MGHRA and YSYEKL. The CDR3 has 17 residues. Trimming pared 3 bases from V and 0 bases from J, leaving 15 bases between.

The chain has TRBV10-3 and TRBJ2-5; 10 bases line up with TRBD2. Germline lookup yields CDR1 ENHRY and CDR2 SYGVKD. J gave up 3 bases and V 0 bases, and 7 bases lay outside the gene matches. This CDR3 has 17 amino acids. The CDR3 is CAISESISGRTKETQYF. CDR3 sequence (DNA): TGTGCCATCAGTGAGTCTATTAGCGGGAGGACAAAAGAGACCCAGTACTTC.